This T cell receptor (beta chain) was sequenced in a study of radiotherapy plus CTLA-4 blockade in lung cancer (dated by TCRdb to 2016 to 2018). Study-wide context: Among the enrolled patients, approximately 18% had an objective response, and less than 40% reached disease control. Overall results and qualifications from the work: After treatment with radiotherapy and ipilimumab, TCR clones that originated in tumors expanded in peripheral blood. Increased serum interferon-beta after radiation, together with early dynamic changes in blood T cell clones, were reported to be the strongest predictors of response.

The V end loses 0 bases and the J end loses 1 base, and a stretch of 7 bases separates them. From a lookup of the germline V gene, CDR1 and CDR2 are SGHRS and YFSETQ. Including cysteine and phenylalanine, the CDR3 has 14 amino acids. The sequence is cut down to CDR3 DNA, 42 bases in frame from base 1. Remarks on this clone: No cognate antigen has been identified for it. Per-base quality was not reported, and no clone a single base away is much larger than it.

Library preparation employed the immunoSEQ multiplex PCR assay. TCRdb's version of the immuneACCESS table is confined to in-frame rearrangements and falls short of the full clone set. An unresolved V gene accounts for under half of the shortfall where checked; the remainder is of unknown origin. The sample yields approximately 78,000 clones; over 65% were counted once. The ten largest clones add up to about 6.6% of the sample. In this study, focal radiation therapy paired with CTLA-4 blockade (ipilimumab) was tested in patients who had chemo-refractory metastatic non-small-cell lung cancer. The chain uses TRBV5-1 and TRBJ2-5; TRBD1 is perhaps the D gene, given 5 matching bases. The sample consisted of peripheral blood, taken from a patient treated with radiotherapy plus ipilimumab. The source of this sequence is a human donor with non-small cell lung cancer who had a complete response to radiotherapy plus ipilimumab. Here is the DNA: TGCGCCAGCAGCTTGGGGGGCCCCCAAGAGACCCAGTACTTC. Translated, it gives CASSLGGPQETQYF.